The clone carrying this T cell receptor (beta chain) was found a few times. TCRdb called the 5' RACE reads again in MiXCR, with one record for every CDR3 protein. Among some 350,000 distinct CDR3 sequences listed, 14% to 15% were seen once. The sample comes from a study of CD8 T cells in ankylosing spondylitis. This TCR came from a male donor with ankylosing spondylitis or in good health (not recorded which). Sequenced material: blood, either unsorted or a sorted T cell fraction (not recorded which).

CDR3 amino acids: CASSHQGEQYF. CDR3 sequence (DNA): TGTGCCAGCAGCCATCAGGGCGAGCAGTACTTC. The rearrangement uses TRBV6-6 and TRBJ2-7; D perhaps matches TRBD1 (5 bases). The CDR3 totals 11 residues. The germline V gene encodes CDR1 MNHNY and CDR2 SVGAGI (reference sequence). V lost 6 bases, J lost 6 bases, and 9 bases lay in between.